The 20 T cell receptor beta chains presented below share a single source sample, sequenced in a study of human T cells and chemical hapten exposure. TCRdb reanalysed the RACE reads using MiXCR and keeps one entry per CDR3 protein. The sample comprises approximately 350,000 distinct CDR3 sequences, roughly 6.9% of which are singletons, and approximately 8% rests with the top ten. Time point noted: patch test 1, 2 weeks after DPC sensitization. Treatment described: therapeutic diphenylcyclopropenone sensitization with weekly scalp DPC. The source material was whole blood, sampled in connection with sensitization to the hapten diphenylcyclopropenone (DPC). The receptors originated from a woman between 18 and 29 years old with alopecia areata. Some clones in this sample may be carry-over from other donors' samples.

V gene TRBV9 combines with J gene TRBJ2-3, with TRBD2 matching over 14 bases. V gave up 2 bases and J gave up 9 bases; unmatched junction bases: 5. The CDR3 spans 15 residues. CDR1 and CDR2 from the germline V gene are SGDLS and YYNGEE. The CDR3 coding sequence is TGTGCCAGCAGCGTGACTAGCGGGGGGGCCGAGACGCAGTATTTT. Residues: CASSVTSGGAETQYF.

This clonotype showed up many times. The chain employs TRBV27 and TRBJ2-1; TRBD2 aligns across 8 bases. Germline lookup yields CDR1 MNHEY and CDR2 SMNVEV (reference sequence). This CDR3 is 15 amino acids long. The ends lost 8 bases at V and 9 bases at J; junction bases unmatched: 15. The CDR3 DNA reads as TGTGCCAGCGACACTGGCCGGGGGGGCCTTGGTGAGCAGTTCTTC. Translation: CASDTGRGGLGEQFF.

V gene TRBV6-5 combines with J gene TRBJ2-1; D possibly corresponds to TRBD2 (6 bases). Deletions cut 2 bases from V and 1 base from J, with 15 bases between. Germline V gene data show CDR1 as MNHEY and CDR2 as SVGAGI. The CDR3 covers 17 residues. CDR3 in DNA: TGTGCCAGCAGTTACCCTACATCTGCGGGGTCCTACAATGAGCAGTTCTTC. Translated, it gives CASSYPTSAGSYNEQFF.

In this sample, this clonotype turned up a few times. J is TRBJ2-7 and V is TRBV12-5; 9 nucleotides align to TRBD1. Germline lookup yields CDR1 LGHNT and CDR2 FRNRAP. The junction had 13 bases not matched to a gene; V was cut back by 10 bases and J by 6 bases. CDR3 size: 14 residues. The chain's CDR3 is CATELPGQGGEQYF. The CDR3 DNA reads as TGTGCTACCGAGCTGCCGGGACAGGGTGGCGAGCAGTACTTC.

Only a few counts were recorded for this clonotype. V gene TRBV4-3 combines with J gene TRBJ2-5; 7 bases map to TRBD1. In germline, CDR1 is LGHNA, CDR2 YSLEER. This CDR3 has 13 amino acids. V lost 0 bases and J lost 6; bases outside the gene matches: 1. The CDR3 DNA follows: TGCGCCAGCAGCCAAGACAGGGGGAAGACCCAGTACTTC. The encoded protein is CASSQDRGKTQYF.

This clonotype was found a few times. The CDR3 is CASSRTGGEETQYF. CDR3 sequence (DNA): TGTGCCAGCTCACGCACCGGCGGGGAAGAGACCCAGTACTTC. The chain is built from TRBV18 and TRBJ2-5, with D maybe TRBD2 (6 bases). V lost 4 bases and J lost 3, with 12 bases in between. CDR3 length: 14 amino acids. CDR1 is KGHSH, CDR2 LQKENI, per germline.

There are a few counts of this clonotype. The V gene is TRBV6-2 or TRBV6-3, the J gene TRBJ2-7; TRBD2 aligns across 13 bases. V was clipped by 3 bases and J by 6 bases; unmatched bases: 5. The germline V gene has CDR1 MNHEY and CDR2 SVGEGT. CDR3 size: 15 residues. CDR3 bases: TGTGCCAGCAGTTATGGGACTAGCGGGGTCGGCGAGCAGTACTTC. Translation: CASSYGTSGVGEQYF.

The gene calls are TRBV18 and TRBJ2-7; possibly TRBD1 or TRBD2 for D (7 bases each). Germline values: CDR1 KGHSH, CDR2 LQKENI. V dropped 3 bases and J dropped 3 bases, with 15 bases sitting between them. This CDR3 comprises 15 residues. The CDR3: CASSPRGGRGYEQYF. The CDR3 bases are TGTGCCAGCTCACCCAGGGGGGGAAGGGGCTACGAGCAGTACTTC.

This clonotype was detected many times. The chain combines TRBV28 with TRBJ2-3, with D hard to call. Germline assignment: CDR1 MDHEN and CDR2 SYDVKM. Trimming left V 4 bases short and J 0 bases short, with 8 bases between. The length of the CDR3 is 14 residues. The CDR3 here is CASSSIGSTDTQYF. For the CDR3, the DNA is TGTGCCAGCAGTTCTATCGGCAGCACAGATACGCAGTATTTT.

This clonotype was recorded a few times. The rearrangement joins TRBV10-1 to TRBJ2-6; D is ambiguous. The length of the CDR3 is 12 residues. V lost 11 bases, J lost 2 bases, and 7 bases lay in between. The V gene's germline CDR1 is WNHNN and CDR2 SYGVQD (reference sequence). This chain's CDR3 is CAGMAGANVLTF. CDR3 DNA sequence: TGCGCCGGGATGGCTGGGGCCAACGTCCTGACTTTC.

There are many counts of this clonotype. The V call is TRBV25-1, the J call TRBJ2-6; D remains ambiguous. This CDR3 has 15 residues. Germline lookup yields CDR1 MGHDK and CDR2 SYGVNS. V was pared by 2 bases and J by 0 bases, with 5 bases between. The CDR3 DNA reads TGTGCCAGCAGTGAAAAGGTCTCTGGGGCCAACGTCCTGACTTTC. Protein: CASSEKVSGANVLTF. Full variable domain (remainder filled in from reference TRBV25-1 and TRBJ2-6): EADIYQTPRYLVIGTGKKITLECSQTMGHDKMYWYQQDPGMELHLIHYSYGVNSTEKGDLSSESTVSRIRTEHFPLTLESARPSHTSQYLCASSEKVSGANVLTFGAGSRLTVL.

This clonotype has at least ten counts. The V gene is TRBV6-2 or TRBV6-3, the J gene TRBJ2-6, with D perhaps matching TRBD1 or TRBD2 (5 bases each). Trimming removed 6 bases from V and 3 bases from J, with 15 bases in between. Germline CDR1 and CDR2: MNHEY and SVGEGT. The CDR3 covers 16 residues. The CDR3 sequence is CASRSSGTVGANVLTF. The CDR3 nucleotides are TGTGCCAGCAGGTCGTCGGGGACGGTTGGGGCCAACGTCCTGACTTTC.

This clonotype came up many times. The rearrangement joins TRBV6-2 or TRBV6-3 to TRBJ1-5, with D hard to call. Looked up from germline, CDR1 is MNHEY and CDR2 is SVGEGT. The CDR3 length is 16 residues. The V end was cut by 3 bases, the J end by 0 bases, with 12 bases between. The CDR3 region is CASSYPGGFSNQPQHF. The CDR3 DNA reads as TGTGCCAGCAGTTATCCAGGAGGATTTAGCAATCAGCCCCAGCATTTT.

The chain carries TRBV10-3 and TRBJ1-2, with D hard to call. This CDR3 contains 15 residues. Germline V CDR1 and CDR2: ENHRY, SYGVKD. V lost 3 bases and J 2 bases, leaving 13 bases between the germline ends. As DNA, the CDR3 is TGTGCCATCAGTGATACTCTGGGAGACAACTATGGCTACACCTTC. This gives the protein CAISDTLGDNYGYTF.

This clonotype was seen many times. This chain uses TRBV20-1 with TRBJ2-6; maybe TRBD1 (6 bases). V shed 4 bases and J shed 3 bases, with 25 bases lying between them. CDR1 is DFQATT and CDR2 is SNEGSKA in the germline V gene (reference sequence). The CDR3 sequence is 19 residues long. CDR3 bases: TGCAGTGCTAAAAGACAGGCTGGACCCCTAACATTTGGGGCCAACGTCCTGACTTTC. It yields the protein CSAKRQAGPLTFGANVLTF.

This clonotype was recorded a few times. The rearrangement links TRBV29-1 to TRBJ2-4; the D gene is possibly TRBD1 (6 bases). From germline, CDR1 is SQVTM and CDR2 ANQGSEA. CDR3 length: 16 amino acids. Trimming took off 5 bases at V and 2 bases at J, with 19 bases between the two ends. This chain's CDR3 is CSVLTANRDPKNIQYF. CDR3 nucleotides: TGCAGCGTTCTAACAGCCAACAGGGATCCCAAAAACATTCAGTACTTC.

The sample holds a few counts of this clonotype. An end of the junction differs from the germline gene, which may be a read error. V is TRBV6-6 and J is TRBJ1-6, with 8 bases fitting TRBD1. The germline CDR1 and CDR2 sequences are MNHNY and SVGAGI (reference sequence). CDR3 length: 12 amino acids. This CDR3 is CACRGTGLPLHF. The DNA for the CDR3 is TGTGCCTGCAGGGGGACAGGCCTCCCCCTCCACTTT.

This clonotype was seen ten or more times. CDR3 DNA sequence: TGTGCCAGCAGTTATACCGGACATCGGGGCCGGGAGACCCAGTACTTC. Protein sequence: CASSYTGHRGRETQYF. This chain links TRBV12-3 or TRBV12-4 with TRBJ2-5, with D tentatively TRBD1 or TRBD2 (5 bases each). The CDR3 spans 16 residues. The ends were cut back, 4 bases at V and 5 bases at J, with 20 bases in the middle.

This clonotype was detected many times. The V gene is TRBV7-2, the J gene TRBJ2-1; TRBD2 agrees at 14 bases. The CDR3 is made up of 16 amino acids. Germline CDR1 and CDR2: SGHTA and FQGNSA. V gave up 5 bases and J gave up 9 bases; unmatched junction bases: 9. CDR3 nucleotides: TGTGCCAGCAGCATCAGGACTAGCGGGGGGTTGGTTGAGCAGTTCTTC. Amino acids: CASSIRTSGGLVEQFF.

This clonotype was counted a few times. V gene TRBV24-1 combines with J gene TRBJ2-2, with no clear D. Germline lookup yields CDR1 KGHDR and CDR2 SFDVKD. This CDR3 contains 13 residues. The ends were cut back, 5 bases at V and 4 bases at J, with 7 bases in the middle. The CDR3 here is CATSAGVTGELFF. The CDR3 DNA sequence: TGTGCCACCAGTGCAGGAGTCACCGGGGAGCTGTTTTTT.